This T cell receptor (beta chain) was sequenced for a study of circulating tumor DNA in untreated peripheral T-cell lymphoma. Data came from immunoSEQ multiplex PCR; TCRdb stores just in-frame clones and leaves some out. The table shows 6,200 or so clones, with 62% occurring only once. The CDR3 is made up of 15 amino acids. V lost 6 bases and J lost 3; bases outside the gene matches: 7. Looked up from germline, CDR1 is MDHEN and CDR2 is SYDVKM. The sequence derives from a human donor with peripheral T-cell lymphoma. The chain links TRBV28 to TRBJ2-7; 11 bases line up with TRBD2. Sequenced input: tumor tissue. CDR3 sequence (DNA): TGTGCCAGCAGGGGAGGACTAGCGGGCAACTACGAGCAGTACTTC. Translated: CASRGGLAGNYEQYF.